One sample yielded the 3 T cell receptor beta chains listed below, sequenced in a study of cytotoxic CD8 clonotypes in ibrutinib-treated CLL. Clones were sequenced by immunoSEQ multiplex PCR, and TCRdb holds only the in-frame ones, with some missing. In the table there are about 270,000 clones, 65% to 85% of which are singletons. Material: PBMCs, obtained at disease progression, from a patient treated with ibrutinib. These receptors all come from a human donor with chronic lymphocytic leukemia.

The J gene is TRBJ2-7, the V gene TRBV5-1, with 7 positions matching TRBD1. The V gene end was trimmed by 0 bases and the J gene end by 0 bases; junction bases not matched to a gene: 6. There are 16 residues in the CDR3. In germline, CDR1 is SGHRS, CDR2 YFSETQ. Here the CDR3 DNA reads TGCGCCAGCAGCTTGGCAGGGGGACGGGGCTCCTACGAGCAGTACTTC. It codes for CASSLAGGRGSYEQYF.

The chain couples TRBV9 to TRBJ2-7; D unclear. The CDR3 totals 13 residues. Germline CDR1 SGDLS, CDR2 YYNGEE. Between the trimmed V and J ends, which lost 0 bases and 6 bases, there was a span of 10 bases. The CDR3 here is CASSVGSLGEQYF. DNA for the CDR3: TGTGCCAGCAGCGTAGGATCGTTGGGCGAGCAGTACTTC.

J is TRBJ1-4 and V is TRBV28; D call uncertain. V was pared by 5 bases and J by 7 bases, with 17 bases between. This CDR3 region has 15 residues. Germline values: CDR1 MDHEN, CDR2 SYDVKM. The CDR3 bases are TGTGCCAGCAGTGCCCCGCTCAAGTCGCTTGAAAAACTGTTTTTT. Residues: CASSAPLKSLEKLFF.